These 20 T cell receptor beta chains originate from one sample sequenced in a study of identifying expanded T cells in peripheral blood (dated by TCRdb to between 2018 and 2021). Receptors were amplified or captured by the immunoSEQ multiplex PCR assay. The table was pulled from immuneACCESS by TCRdb, which kept in-frame rearrangements only. Such tables lose some clones; where checked, under half of the loss comes from unresolved V genes, and the rest has no known cause. Present in this sample are around 85,000 clones, about 88% of which were seen just once. Of the sample, roughly 19% is held by the ten largest clones. Material for sequencing was blood. The receptor set was obtained from a person aged 18 to 75 in good health.

V gene TRBV11-2 combines with J gene TRBJ2-7, with 7 bases identical to TRBD1. CDR3 size: 16 residues. Per germline, CDR1 SGHAT and CDR2 FQNNGV. The junction had 12 bases not matched to a gene; V was cut back by 2 bases and J by 5 bases. CDR3 sequence: CASSLLKRTGPHEQYF. The DNA for the CDR3 is TGTGCCAGCAGCTTATTAAAACGGACAGGCCCCCACGAGCAGTACTTC. Together with reference TRBV11-2 and TRBJ2-7, the CDR3 gives the full variable domain: EAGVAQSPRYKIIEKRQSVAFWCNPISGHATLYWYQQILGQGPKLLIQFQNNGVVDDSQLPKDRFSAERLKGVDSTLKIQPAKLEDSAVYLCASSLLKRTGPHEQYFGPGTRLTVT.

This clone was detected once. The V and J genes are TRBV7-2 and TRBJ2-2, with a possible D match to TRBD2 (5 bases). Per the germline V gene, CDR1 is SGHTA and CDR2 is FQGNSA. V lost 4 bases and J lost 6, with 15 bases in between. The CDR3 is 15 amino acids. The CDR3: CASSYTSEAAGELFF. In DNA, the CDR3 is TGTGCCAGCAGCTATACCTCGGAGGCGGCCGGGGAGCTGTTTTTT. The complete variable domain, with remaining parts taken from reference TRBV7-2 and TRBJ2-2, reads GAGVSQSPSNKVTEKGKDVELRCDPISGHTALYWYRQSLGQGLEFLIYFQGNSAPDKSGLPSDRFSAERTGGSVSTLTIQRTQQEDSAVYLCASSYTSEAAGELFFGEGSRLTVL.

This sequence joins TRBV14 and TRBJ1-1; maybe TRBD1 (5 bases). From germline, CDR1 is SGHDN and CDR2 FVKESK. CDR3 length equals 15 residues. V was clipped by 3 bases and J by 6 bases, with 17 bases between them. The CDR3 here is CASSHRGRGIPEAFF. The CDR3 DNA reads TGTGCCAGCAGCCATCGGGGCCGCGGAATCCCTGAAGCTTTCTTT.

J is TRBJ1-3 and V is TRBV28; perhaps TRBD1 as D (5 bases). The germline V gene has CDR1 MDHEN and CDR2 SYDVKM. This CDR3 has 15 amino acids. V was pared by 3 bases and J by 2 bases, with 11 bases between. The CDR3 loop is CASSFGGSAGNTIYF. CDR3 sequence (DNA): TGTGCCAGCAGTTTTGGGGGGAGCGCTGGAAACACCATATATTTT.

This rearrangement joins TRBV2 to TRBJ1-2, with D unresolved. Trimming shortened V by 2 bases and J by 4 bases, and 5 bases separated the two germline ends. The CDR3 totals 12 residues. Per germline, CDR1 SNHLY and CDR2 FYNNEI. The CDR3 spells CASSEFLYGYTF. The CDR3 nucleotides are TGTGCCAGCAGTGAATTCCTCTATGGCTACACCTTC. The whole variable domain, filled in from reference TRBV2 and TRBJ1-2, reads EPEVTQTPSHQVTQMGQEVILRCVPISNHLYFYWYRQILGQKVEFLVSFYNNEISEKSEIFDDQFSVERPDGSNFTLKIRSTKLEDSAMYFCASSEFLYGYTFGSGTRLTVV.

The chain has TRBV7-8 and TRBJ2-7; D is possibly TRBD1 or TRBD2 (5 bases each). Germline CDR1 is SGHVS and CDR2 is FQNEAQ. The CDR3 has 14 amino acids. The ends were cut back, 1 base at V and 4 bases at J, with 11 bases in the middle. This CDR3 reads CASSLEAGGYEQYF. The CDR3 coding sequence is TGTGCCAGCAGCTTAGAAGCTGGGGGATACGAGCAGTACTTC.

The chain couples TRBV7-2 to TRBJ1-1, with TRBD1 as a possible D gene (6 bases). V shed 7 bases and J shed 1 base, with 13 bases lying between them. The V gene's germline CDR1 is SGHTA and CDR2 FQGNSA. CDR3 length equals 14 residues. The CDR3 region is CASTGGIANTEAFF. CDR3 sequence (DNA): TGTGCCAGCACTGGGGGCATAGCGAACACTGAAGCTTTCTTT. The full variable domain, in which reference TRBV7-2 and TRBJ1-1 provide the parts outside the CDR3, is GAGVSQSPSNKVTEKGKDVELRCDPISGHTALYWYRQSLGQGLEFLIYFQGNSAPDKSGLPSDRFSAERTGGSVSTLTIQRTQQEDSAVYLCASTGGIANTEAFFGQGTRLTVV.

The V gene is TRBV18, the J gene TRBJ2-1; TRBD1 matches at 9 bases. The germline CDR1 and CDR2 sequences are KGHSH and LQKENI. Losses at the gene ends were 3 bases for V and 6 bases for J; bases not matched to a gene: 15. The CDR3 is made up of 18 amino acids. The CDR3 DNA reads as TGTGCCAGCTCACCGCCCTCGCCCGGGACAGGGAAGGCCAATGAGCAGTTCTTC. This encodes CASSPPSPGTGKANEQFF.

There are a few counts of this clone. The rearrangement links TRBV4-2 to TRBJ1-6; D ambiguous. V lost 0 bases to trimming and J lost 3 bases, with 12 bases between them. CDR1 is LGHNA, CDR2 YNFKEQ, per germline. The CDR3 is 17 residues long. CDR3 sequence (DNA): TGTGCCAGCAGCCAAGATGTGGATGAGGACTATAATTCACCCCTCCACTTT. Translating it yields CASSQDVDEDYNSPLHF.

This clone has a single count. This chain uses TRBV11-2 with TRBJ1-6, with 7 nucleotides matching TRBD1. Trimming took 1 base from V and 10 from J; bases not matched to a gene: 7. This CDR3 region has 15 residues. Per the germline V gene, CDR1 is SGHAT and CDR2 is FQNNGV. The CDR3 nucleotides are TGTGCCAGCAGCTTAGTGAGACAGGGTGGATCACCCCTCCACTTT. Its protein product is CASSLVRQGGSPLHF.

The chain employs TRBV7-6 and TRBJ2-1; D is uncertain. Looked up from germline, CDR1 is SGHVS and CDR2 is FNYEAQ. The V and J ends lost 3 bases and 8 bases respectively, with 5 bases between them. The CDR3 length is 11 residues. This CDR3 is CASSFTDEQFF. In DNA form, the CDR3 reads TGTGCCAGCAGCTTTACAGATGAGCAGTTCTTC.

The gene calls are TRBV5-4 and TRBJ2-3; tentatively, D is TRBD1 (6 bases). Trimming took 4 bases from V and 3 from J, leaving 15 bases between them. The germline V gene encodes CDR1 SGHNT and CDR2 YYREEE (reference sequence). The CDR3 is 15 residues long. This CDR3 is CASSHDRIRTDTQYF. In nucleotides, the CDR3 is TGTGCCAGCAGCCATGACAGGATTAGGACAGATACGCAGTATTTT.

This chain joins TRBV19 and TRBJ2-6; D may be TRBD1 (5 bases). From germline, CDR1 is LNHDA and CDR2 SQIVND (reference sequence). Trimming shortened V by 1 base and J by 2 bases, and 12 bases separated the two germline ends. The CDR3 length is 17 residues. The CDR3 coding sequence is TGTGCCAGTAGTATAGGGCAGGGTCAAACTGGGGCCAACGTCCTGACTTTC. This sequence encodes CASSIGQGQTGANVLTF.

The CDR3 region is CASSPTALTNTGELFF. The CDR3, as DNA: TGTGCCAGCAGTCCCACTGCGCTGACGAACACCGGGGAGCTGTTTTTT. This rearrangement joins TRBV7-6 to TRBJ2-2; D gene ambiguous. The V gene's germline CDR1 is SGHVS and CDR2 FNYEAQ. The V end was cut by 6 bases, the J end by 0 bases, with 14 bases between. The CDR3 spans 16 residues.

The V call is TRBV5-1, the J call TRBJ2-2; 8 bases are a match to TRBD1. The germline V gene encodes CDR1 SGHRS and CDR2 YFSETQ. CDR3 length: 15 amino acids. Unmatched junction bases numbered 9, after V lost 5 bases and J lost 6 bases. CDR3 sequence (DNA): TGCGCCAGCAGAACCCTGACAGGGGCAGCCGGGGAGCTGTTTTTT. The encoded protein is CASRTLTGAAGELFF.

The V and J genes are TRBV30 and TRBJ2-1; 12 bases match TRBD1. There are 14 residues in the CDR3. Germline trimming cut 3 bases from V and 7 bases from J; bases unmatched to any gene: 4. Germline V lookup: CDR1 GTSNPN, CDR2 SVGIG (reference sequence). CDR3 protein: CAWSPGQGANEQFF. DNA for the CDR3: TGTGCCTGGAGCCCGGGACAGGGGGCAAATGAGCAGTTCTTC.

CDR3 DNA: TGTGCCTGGAGTGAGGTAGCGTCCTGGGGTCAGTACTTC. As protein: CAWSEVASWGQYF. The chain joins TRBV30 to TRBJ2-4; TRBD2 might be the D (5 bases). The V gene's germline CDR1 is GTSNPN and CDR2 SVGIG (reference sequence). V was cut by 1 base and J by 12 bases, with 16 bases left in between. CDR3 length: 13 residues.

This chain uses TRBV5-6 with TRBJ2-7; TRBD1 matches 9 bases. With 0 bases clipped from V and 4 bases from J, the junction kept 5 bases outside the gene matches. Per the germline V gene, CDR1 is SGHDT and CDR2 is YYEEEE. This CDR3 comprises 15 residues. The chain's CDR3 is CASSLGPGQGYEQYF. The CDR3, as DNA: TGTGCCAGCAGCTTGGGCCCGGGACAGGGTTACGAGCAGTACTTC.

This chain links TRBV6-5 with TRBJ1-2; weak D call: TRBD1 (5 bases). Germline V gene lookup returns CDR1 MNHEY and CDR2 SVGAGI. The CDR3 extends over 14 amino acids. V lost 6 bases and J 9 bases, leaving 20 bases between the germline ends. The chain's CDR3 is CASRRFTGSESYTF. The CDR3, as DNA: TGTGCCAGCAGGAGATTTACAGGCTCTGAAAGCTACACCTTC.

The chain recombines TRBV6-6 with TRBJ2-3; a weak D match, TRBD2 (5 bases). The CDR3 totals 16 residues. In germline, CDR1 is MNHNY, CDR2 SVGAGI (reference sequence). Trimming removed 8 bases from V and 5 bases from J, with 23 bases in between. The CDR3 loop is CASLLWMGAGGDTQYF. CDR3 bases: TGTGCCAGCTTACTCTGGATGGGTGCAGGAGGAGATACGCAGTATTTT.